This is a list of T cell receptor beta chains from one sample in a study of radiotherapy plus CTLA-4 blockade in lung cancer. The protocol was immunoSEQ multiplex PCR, while the TCRdb copy is restricted to in-frame clones and leaves out a portion. The profile covers tens of thousands of clones, with around 81% appearing a single time and about 15% taken by the ten largest. Sequences were derived from peripheral blood, sampled from a patient treated with radiotherapy plus ipilimumab. The receptors stem from a human donor with non-small cell lung cancer that progressed on radiotherapy plus ipilimumab. Both conserved end residues are trimmed from each CDR3. Clone size is given for some rows only: seen once, a few or many times, or a class if the clone is expanded.

j_call clone_size v_call cdr3_aa
TRBJ1-2 - TRBV9 ASRRAGAGGYT
TRBJ2-7 - TRBV11-3 ASSYALGGPYEQY
TRBJ2-7 once TRBV2 ASSDHGGTYEQY
TRBJ1-5 few TRBV15 ATSRELNQPQH
TRBJ1-6 once TRBV30 AWSGGQNSPLH
TRBJ1-4 - TRBV18 ASSPFPISGATTNEKLF
TRBJ2-3 - TRBV19 ASSIDGRATDTQY
TRBJ2-3 - TRBV5-1 ASSFELAPDTQY
TRBJ2-7 - TRBV2 ASTDSYEQY
TRBJ2-7 - TRBV7-2 ASSPAAGLYEQY
TRBJ1-2 - TRBV29-1 SVEWRFVNGYT
TRBJ1-2 few TRBV6-5 ASSLDKGRIYT
TRBJ2-5 - TRBV7-6 ASSLGTSGVQETQY
TRBJ2-5 - TRBV5-4 ASSLAGGETQY
TRBJ1-2 - TRBV19 ASSVGRRSNYGYT
TRBJ1-4 few TRBV5-1 ASSLEGQGSEKLF
TRBJ2-7 - TRBV30 AWNAQGYEQY
TRBJ1-5 once TRBV28 ASSSDRNQPQH
TRBJ2-2 - TRBV27 ASSLRPFATNGELF
TRBJ1-1 once TRBV9 ASSVGTWTEAF
TRBJ2-7 - TRBV9 ASSVAPSGYEQY
TRBJ2-7 few TRBV7-2 ASSPPPRQGSYEQY
TRBJ1-6 - TRBV7-6 ASSLVESTVSPLH
TRBJ1-2 - TRBV28 ASSPLVRDGYT
TRBJ2-7 once TRBV6-6 ASSPSGSSYEQY
- few TRBV2 ASRAAGYEQY
TRBJ1-4 - TRBV12-5 ASGWGINEKLF
TRBJ1-2 - TRBV27 ASSFLPLGQTYGYT
TRBJ1-1 - TRBV28 ASQGATNTEAF
TRBJ2-6 few TRBV5-1 ASSPTGGAPGANVLT
TRBJ1-1 few TRBV19 ASSIGGRGTEAF
TRBJ2-7 - TRBV5-6 ASSLAGHSSYEQY
TRBJ2-5 - TRBV29-1 SVQDSPGETQY
TRBJ1-2 - TRBV30 AWSLGQGASGYT
TRBJ2-1 - TRBV5-6 ASTHGTVLNEQF